Here is one T cell receptor (beta chain) with its context. In this sample, this clonotype turned up a few times. It lacks a known antigen. No much larger clonotype is one base removed from it; base qualities were not supplied. These data come from a study of T-cell memory formation after mild COVID-19 (dated by TCRdb to about 2021). General notes on the study: Most TCR sequence clusters were specific to one of the two donors. Two young, previously healthy adult volunteers, one female and one male, were included in the cohort. In two donors, T-cell clones that expanded and contracted after mild COVID-19 were tracked by sequencing TCRalpha and TCRbeta repertoires over time.

Measured from the cysteine to the phenylalanine, the CDR3 is 20 residues long. Just the 60-base CDR3 DNA is kept, in frame starting at base 1. The germline V gene provides CDR1 KGHDR and CDR2 SFDVKD. At the junction V is shortened by 3 bases and J by 4 bases; bases outside the gene matches: 17. Ficoll-Paque density gradient centrifugation was used to isolate PBMCs. Beyond this particular receptor, the publication reports: Some responding clones were found in pre-infection memory, which suggests that pre-existing cross-reactive memory T cells took part in the SARS-CoV-2 response. SARS-CoV-2 specificity of the second-wave clones peaking on day 37 was not confirmed. Contracting CD4+ clones were found mainly in CM and EM memory subsets, while CD8+ clones were enriched in EMRA. Clones contracting from day 15 to 85 had balanced CD4/CD8 phenotypes, while a second wave expanding from day 15 to 37 was biased towards CD4+. Only a couple of mild cases were covered by the study, and larger cohorts that include severe cases with pre-infection samples were considered necessary.

Data came from an Illumina NovaSeq 6000. Using 5'RACE with constant-segment primers, TCRalpha and TCRbeta cDNA libraries were constructed, with sample barcodes and unique molecular identifiers added in the process. Trizol reagent was used to extract RNA from every sample. Library amplification was performed in two PCR steps, and a second sample barcode and Illumina TruSeq adapters were introduced in the second step. Sequencing of the libraries was done on an Illumina NovaSeq, producing 2 x 150 bp paired-end reads. Concerning the study's data processing: The reads were demultiplexed and collapsed into UMI-guided consensus sequences using migec v1.2.7. Using mixcr v2.1.11, UMI consensuses were aligned to TRA and TRB V and J templates and then assembled into clonotypes. A clonotype was counted as expanded or contracted only if both edgeR and NoisET called the change significant, with noise models trained on biological replicates. For edgeR calls, the cutoffs were a false discovery rate-adjusted p below 0.01 and a log2 fold-change threshold of 1. As an exploratory analysis of dynamics, PCA with hierarchical clustering was applied to max-normalized trajectories of the 1000 most abundant clonotypes. Separately sequenced CD4+ and CD8+ repertoires were used to assign the CD4 or CD8 phenotype of responding clones. Using fastp trimming at Q25 and MiXCR clonotype assembly, TCRdb reanalyzed the public sequencing data and kept in-frame beta chains. Each entry merges the rows of one CDR3 protein and shows their most common DNA and genes. The V and J calls and clone size are TCRdb's, not the authors'. The sample data list roughly 350,000 distinct CDR3 sequences, and about 21% of these were observed just once. The ten largest clones represent around 12% of the sample.

Recombination connected TRBV24-1 to TRBJ2-3, with TRBD2 identical over 11 junction bases. The material sequenced was PBMCs or a T cell subset sorted from them (not recorded which). The TCR was taken from an adult woman who had mild COVID-19 (a few samples of this study predate the infection). The sample titles of this study are shuffled in the database, so cell type and time point are left out; the donor was told from shared clones. The CDR3 reads CATSDHFQGLAGGPADTQYF. The DNA sequence follows: TGTGCCACCAGTGATCACTTCCAGGGTCTAGCGGGAGGCCCCGCAGATACGCAGTATTTT.